This T cell receptor beta chain was found in a study of T cells after yellow fever vaccination. General study points: Few clonotypes appeared in both CD4 and CD8 compartments. The study noted that FACS-sorted repertoires could contain abundant clonotypes contaminating from the bulk population. Subsequent to the booster, the majority of primary-vaccination clones reappeared (under 98% CD4, approximately 90% CD8).

As for this clonotype: Antigen specificity is unknown.

V lost 4 bases to trimming and J lost 8 bases; unmatched junction nucleotides: 7. The CDR3 spans 15 residues. CDR1 KGHSH and CDR2 LQKENI come from the germline V gene. TCRdb re-analysed the 5' RACE reads in MiXCR, keeping a single row per CDR3 protein. The profile shows about 550,000 distinct CDR3 sequences, about 19% of them singletons. This clonotype was sampled from a man in his thirties or forties who received the YFV17D yellow fever vaccine. J is TRBJ2-1 and V is TRBV18; 11 positions match TRBD2. The sample consisted of PBMCs, taken 15 days after the yellow fever booster vaccination. In DNA form, the CDR3 reads TGTGCCAGCTCACGGCTAGCGGGAGGTGTCGATGAGCAGTTCTTC. It translates to CASSRLAGGVDEQFF. The full variable domain, in which reference TRBV18 and TRBJ2-1 provide the parts outside the CDR3, is NAGVMQNPRHLVRRRGQEARLRCSPMKGHSHVYWYRQLPEEGLKFMVYLQKENIIDESGMPKERFSAEFPKEGPSILRIQQVVRGDSAAYFCASSRLAGGVDEQFFGPGTRLTVL.